The entry below gives a single T cell receptor beta chain sequence along with its context. A junction end diverges from the germline sequence, so it may reflect a read error. Germline V lookup: CDR1 SGHDT, CDR2 YYEEEE. This CDR3 contains 14 residues. Authors' analysis steps: Reference gene primer amplification gave estimated nucleated cell counts. Generated by immunoSEQ multiplex PCR, the TCRdb table keeps only in-frame clones and is missing some. The V and J calls and clone size come from that table; D and trimming were worked out from the DNA. Among 77,000 or so clones listed, 74% were seen once. These data belong to a study of blood T cell repertoires in COVID-19. Turning to the study itself: Material from acute and convalescent COVID-19 was sourced from the United States, Italy and Spain. PBMCs, B-cell-depleted T cells, or T cells provided the cDNA or gDNA that made up the material.

The chain couples TRBV5-6 to TRBJ1-3; D may be TRBD1 (6 bases). The receptor was isolated from a human donor with acute or convalescent COVID-19. The donor label of this sample is uncertain. The sample consisted of peripheral blood. CDR3 sequence (DNA): TGTGCCAGCAGCTTGGTGGTAGGGGGAAACACCACATATTTT. It encodes CASSLVVGGNTTYF.